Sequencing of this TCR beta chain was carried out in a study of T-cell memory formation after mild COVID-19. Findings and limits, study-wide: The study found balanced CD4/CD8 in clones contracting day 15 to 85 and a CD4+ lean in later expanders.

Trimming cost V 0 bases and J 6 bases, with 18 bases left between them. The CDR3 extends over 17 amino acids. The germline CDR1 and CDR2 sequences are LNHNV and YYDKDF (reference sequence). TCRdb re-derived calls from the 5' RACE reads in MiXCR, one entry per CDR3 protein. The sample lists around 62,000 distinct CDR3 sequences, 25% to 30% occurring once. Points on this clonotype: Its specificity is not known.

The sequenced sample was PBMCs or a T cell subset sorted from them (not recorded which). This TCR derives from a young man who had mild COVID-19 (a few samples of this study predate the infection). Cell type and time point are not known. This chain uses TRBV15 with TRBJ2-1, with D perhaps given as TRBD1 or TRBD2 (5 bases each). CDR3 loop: CATSRDEGRPKGNEQFF. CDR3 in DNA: TGTGCCACCAGCAGAGATGAGGGGCGCCCCAAGGGCAATGAGCAGTTCTTC.